This T cell receptor beta chain was profiled in a study of follicular helper T cells after annual influenza vaccination. Study-level background: For some subjects, blood spans the 2013-2014, 2014-2015 and 2015-2016 annual vaccinations.

This clone was seen a handful of times. The time point is: 2015-2016 season, 7 days after influenza vaccination. Sorted cTfh were non-naive CD4+CXCR5+PD-1+, either ICOS+CD38+ or ICOS-CD38-. The length of the CDR3 is 12 residues. V was trimmed by 8 bases and J by 1 base, leaving 8 bases between them. Germline lookup yields CDR1 SNHLY and CDR2 FYNNEI. Profiling relied on immunoSEQ multiplex PCR, and the TCRdb table lists in-frame clones only, not all of them. The sample yields roughly 7,300 clones, approximately 88% seen once. The chain is built from TRBV2 and TRBJ1-2, with D unresolved. The sequence came from an adult who received the influenza vaccine. The source material was CXCR5+ CD38- circulating T follicular helper cells from blood, sampled 7 days after influenza vaccination. Subset meaning: circulating Tfh, non-naive CD4+CXCR5+PD-1+ (ICOS+CD38+ or ICOS-CD38-). CDR3 bases: TGTGCCAGCCTAGACGATAACTATGGCTACACCTTC. It codes for CASLDDNYGYTF.